This TCR beta chain is from a study of T-cell memory formation after mild COVID-19. Study conclusions and caveats: Cross-reactive memory apparently joined, as some responding clones appeared in pre-infection memory.

The CDR3 has 13 amino acids. Trimming stripped 8 bases from V and 5 bases from J, with 17 bases between. Per the germline V gene, CDR1 is SGHRS and CDR2 is YFSETQ. Researchers used 5'RACE with constant-segment primers to make TCR alpha and TCR beta cDNA libraries that carry sample barcodes and UMIs. TCRdb reprocessed the 5' RACE reads with MiXCR, giving one entry per CDR3 protein. The data contain 250,000 or so distinct CDR3 sequences, approximately 18% of them singletons. Notes on this clonotype: What it binds is not known.

The chain carries TRBV5-1 and TRBJ2-7; D is perhaps TRBD1 (6 bases). The sample taken for sequencing was PBMCs or a T cell subset sorted from them (not recorded which). The source of this sequence is a man in his late teens or twenties who had mild COVID-19 (a few samples of this study predate the infection). Cell type and time point are not known. The DNA for the CDR3 is TGCGCCAGTACAAGAAGCAGGGGACACGAGCAGTACTTC. Its translation is CASTRSRGHEQYF.